What follows describes a single T cell receptor beta chain. Its target is unknown. The CDR3 length is 13 residues. V was pared by 7 bases and J by 6 bases, with 15 bases between. Germline assignment: CDR1 LNHDA and CDR2 SQIVND (reference sequence). The record originates from a study of CD8 T cells in Susac syndrome. The study's findings and limits: The study recognized that its TCR sequencing and HLA analysis covered a relatively small number of individuals.

CD8+ and CD4+ blood T cells underwent TCR beta sequencing. Both CD4+ and CD8+ T cells were negatively isolated, and TEMRA cells underwent FACS enrichment. Random-hexamer reverse transcription was applied to about 0.5 to 1 ug RNA. The method of amplification for TCR beta CDR3 was immunoSEQ multiplex PCR, covering 54 Vbeta and 13 Jbeta. TCRdb re-called the immunoSEQ multiplex PCR reads through MiXCR, storing one row per CDR3 protein. The data show over 350,000 distinct CDR3 sequences, 75% to 90% seen once. The chain has TRBV19 and TRBJ1-1; maybe TRBD1 (5 bases). What was sequenced was CD8+ T cells from PBMCs. The sequence came from a human donor with multiple sclerosis. The CDR3 DNA is TGTGCCAGTAATTCCAGGGAGGGAGCTGAAGCTTTCTTT. Amino acids: CASNSREGAEAFF.